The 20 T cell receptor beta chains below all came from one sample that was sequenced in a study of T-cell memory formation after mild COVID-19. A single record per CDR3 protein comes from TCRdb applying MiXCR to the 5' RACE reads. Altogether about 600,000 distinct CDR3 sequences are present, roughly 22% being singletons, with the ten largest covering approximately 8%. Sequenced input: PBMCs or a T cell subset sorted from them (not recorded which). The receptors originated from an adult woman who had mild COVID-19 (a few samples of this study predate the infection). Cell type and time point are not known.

The CDR3 region has the DNA TGTGCCTTAAAGCGGCAGAGGGCGAGTGGAAAACTGTTTTTT. Translation: CALKRQRASGKLFF. The chain couples TRBV30 to TRBJ1-4; D is ambiguous. The CDR3 is 14 amino acids. CDR1 is GTSNPN, CDR2 SVGIG, per germline (reference sequence). Trimming cost V 7 bases and J 10 bases, with 22 bases left between them.

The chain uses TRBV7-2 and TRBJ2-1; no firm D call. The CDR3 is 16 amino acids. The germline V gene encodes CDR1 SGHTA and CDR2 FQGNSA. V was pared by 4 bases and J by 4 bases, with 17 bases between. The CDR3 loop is CASSSGWAPLYNEQFF. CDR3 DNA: TGTGCCAGCAGCTCCGGTTGGGCCCCCCTATACAATGAGCAGTTCTTC.

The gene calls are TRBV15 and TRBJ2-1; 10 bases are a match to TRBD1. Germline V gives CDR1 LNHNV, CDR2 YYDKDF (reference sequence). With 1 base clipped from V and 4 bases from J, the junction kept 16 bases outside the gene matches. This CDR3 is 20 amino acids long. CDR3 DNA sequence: TGTGCCACCAGCAGAGGCCGAATGGGACAGGGGCTCGGGTTATACAATGAGCAGTTCTTC. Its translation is CATSRGRMGQGLGLYNEQFF. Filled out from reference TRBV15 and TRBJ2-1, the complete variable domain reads DAMVIQNPRYQVTQFGKPVTLSCSQTLNHNVMYWYQQKSSQAPKLLFHYYDKDFNNEADTPDNFQSRRPNTSFCFLDIRSPGLGDTAMYLCATSRGRMGQGLGLYNEQFFGPGTRLTVL.

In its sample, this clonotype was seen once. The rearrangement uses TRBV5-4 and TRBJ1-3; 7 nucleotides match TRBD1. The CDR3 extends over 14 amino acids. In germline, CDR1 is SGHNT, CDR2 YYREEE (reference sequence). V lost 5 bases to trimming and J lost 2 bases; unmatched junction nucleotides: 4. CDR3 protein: CASSRGTAGNTIYF. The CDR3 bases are TGTGCCAGCAGTCGCGGGACAGCTGGAAACACCATATATTTT.

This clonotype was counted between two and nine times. For the CDR3, the DNA is TGTGCCAGCAGTGAACCCGGCGCCAGGGTCCACGAGCAGTACTTC. Protein product: CASSEPGARVHEQYF. The chain links TRBV25-1 to TRBJ2-7, with D possibly TRBD1 on 5 matching bases. The V gene's germline CDR1 is MGHDK and CDR2 SYGVNS. Between the trimmed V and J ends, which lost 2 bases and 5 bases, there was a span of 16 bases. CDR3 size: 15 residues.

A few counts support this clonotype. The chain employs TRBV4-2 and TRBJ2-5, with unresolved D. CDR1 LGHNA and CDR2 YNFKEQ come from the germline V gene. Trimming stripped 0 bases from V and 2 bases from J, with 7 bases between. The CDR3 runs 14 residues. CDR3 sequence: CASSQERRQETQYF. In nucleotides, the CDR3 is TGTGCCAGCAGCCAAGAGCGGCGGCAAGAGACCCAGTACTTC.

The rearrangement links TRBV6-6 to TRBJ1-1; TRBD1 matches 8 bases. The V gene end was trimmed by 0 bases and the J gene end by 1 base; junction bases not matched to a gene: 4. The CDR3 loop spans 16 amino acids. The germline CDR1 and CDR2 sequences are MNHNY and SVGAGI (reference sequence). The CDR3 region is CASSYSRTGQNTEAFF. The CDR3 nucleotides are TGTGCCAGCAGTTACTCGAGGACAGGGCAGAACACTGAAGCTTTCTTT.

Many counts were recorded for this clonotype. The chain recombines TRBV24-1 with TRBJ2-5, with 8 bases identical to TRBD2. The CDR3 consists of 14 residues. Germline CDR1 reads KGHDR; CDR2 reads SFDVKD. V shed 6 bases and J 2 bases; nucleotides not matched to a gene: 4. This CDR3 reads CATSSSGPQETQYF. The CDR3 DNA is TGTGCCACCAGTTCTAGCGGGCCTCAAGAGACCCAGTACTTC.

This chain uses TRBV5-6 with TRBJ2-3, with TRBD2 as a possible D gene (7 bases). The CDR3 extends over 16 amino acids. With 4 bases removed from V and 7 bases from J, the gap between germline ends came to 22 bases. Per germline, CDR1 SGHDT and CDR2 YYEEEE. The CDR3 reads CASSTAGGLIRNTQYF. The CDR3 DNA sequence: TGTGCCAGCAGCACCGCCGGGGGGCTCATTAGAAATACGCAGTATTTT.

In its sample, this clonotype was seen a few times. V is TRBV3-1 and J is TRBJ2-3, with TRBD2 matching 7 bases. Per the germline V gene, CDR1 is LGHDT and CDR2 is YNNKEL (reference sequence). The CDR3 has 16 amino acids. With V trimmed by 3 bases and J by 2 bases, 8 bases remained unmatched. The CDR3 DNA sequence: TGTGCCAGCAGCCAGCCTAGACTAGCCTTCACAGATACGCAGTATTTT. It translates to CASSQPRLAFTDTQYF.

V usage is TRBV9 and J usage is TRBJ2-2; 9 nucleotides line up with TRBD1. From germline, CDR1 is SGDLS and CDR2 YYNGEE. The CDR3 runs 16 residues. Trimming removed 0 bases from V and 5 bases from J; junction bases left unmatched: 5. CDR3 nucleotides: TGTGCCAGCAGCGTAGGAGGGACAGGGAGGACCGGGGAGCTGTTTTTT. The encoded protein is CASSVGGTGRTGELFF.

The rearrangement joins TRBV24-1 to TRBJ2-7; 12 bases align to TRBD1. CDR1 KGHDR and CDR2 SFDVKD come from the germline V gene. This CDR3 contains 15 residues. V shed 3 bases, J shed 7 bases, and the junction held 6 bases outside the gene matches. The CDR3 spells CATSDKGQGAREQYF. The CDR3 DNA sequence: TGTGCCACCAGTGATAAGGGACAGGGGGCGCGGGAGCAGTACTTC.

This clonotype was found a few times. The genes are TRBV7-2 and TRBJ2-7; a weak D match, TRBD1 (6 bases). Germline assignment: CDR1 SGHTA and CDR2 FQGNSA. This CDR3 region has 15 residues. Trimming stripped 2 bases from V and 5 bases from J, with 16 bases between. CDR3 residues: CASSLTDSPWNEQYF. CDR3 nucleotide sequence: TGTGCCAGCAGCTTAACGGACAGCCCTTGGAACGAGCAGTACTTC.

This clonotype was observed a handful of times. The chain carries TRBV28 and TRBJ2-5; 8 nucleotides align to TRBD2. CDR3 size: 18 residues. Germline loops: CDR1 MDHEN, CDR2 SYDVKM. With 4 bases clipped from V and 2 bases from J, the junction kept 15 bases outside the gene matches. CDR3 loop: CASSSFWGLDQQQETQYF. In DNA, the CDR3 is TGTGCCAGCAGTTCATTCTGGGGACTAGACCAGCAACAAGAGACCCAGTACTTC.

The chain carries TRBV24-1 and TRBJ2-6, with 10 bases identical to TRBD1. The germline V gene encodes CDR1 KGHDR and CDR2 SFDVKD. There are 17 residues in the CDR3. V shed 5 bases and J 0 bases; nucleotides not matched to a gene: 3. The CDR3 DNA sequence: TGTGCCACCAGTGGCGGGACAGGGGTCTCTGGGGCCAACGTCCTGACTTTC. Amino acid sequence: CATSGGTGVSGANVLTF.

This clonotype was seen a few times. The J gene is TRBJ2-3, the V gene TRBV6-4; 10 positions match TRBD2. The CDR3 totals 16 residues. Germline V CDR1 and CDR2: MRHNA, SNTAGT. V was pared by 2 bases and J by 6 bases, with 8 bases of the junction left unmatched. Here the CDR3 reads CASSDGISGGSDTQYF. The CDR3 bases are TGTGCCAGCAGTGACGGAATTAGCGGGGGGTCGGATACGCAGTATTTT.

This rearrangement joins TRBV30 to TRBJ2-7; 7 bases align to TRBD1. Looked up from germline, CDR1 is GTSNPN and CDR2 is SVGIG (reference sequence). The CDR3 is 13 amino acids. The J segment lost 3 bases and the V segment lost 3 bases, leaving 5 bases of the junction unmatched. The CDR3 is CAWSKGAVYEQYF. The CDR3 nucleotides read TGTGCCTGGAGCAAGGGGGCGGTCTACGAGCAGTACTTC.

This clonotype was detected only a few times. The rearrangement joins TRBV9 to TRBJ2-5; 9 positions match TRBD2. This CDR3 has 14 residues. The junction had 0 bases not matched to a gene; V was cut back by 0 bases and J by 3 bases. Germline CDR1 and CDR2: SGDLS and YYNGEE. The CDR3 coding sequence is TGTGCCAGCAGCGTAGTAGCGGGGGAAGAGACCCAGTACTTC. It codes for CASSVVAGEETQYF.

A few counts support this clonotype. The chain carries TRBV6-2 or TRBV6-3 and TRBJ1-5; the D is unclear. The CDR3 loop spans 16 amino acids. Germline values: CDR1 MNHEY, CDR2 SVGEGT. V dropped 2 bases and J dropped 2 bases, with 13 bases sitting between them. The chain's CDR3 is CASSYVARRGNQPQHF. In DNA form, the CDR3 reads TGTGCCAGCAGTTACGTGGCCAGGAGGGGCAATCAGCCCCAGCATTTT.

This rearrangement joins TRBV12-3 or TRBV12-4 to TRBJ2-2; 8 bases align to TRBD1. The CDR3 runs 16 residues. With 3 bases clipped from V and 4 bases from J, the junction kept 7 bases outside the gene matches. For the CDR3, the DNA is TGTGCCAGCAGTTTCCGGACAGGGTTAAGCACCGGGGAGCTGTTTTTT. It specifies CASSFRTGLSTGELFF.